Listed below are T cell receptor beta chains from one sample, sequenced in a study of blood T cell repertoires in COVID-19. Assay: immunoSEQ multiplex PCR; the TCRdb copy retains only in-frame clones and omits some. The table has approximately 30,000 clones, around nine tenths seen once. The specimen sequenced was peripheral blood. Receptors originate from a human donor in a cohort sampled during active COVID-19. Both conserved end residues are part of each CDR3. A D gene is named only where the DNA matches it firmly. Clone size, where shown, is once, few, many, or a class for clones that have expanded.

v_call	clone_size	j_call	d_call	cdr3_nt	cdr3_aa
TRBV30	-	TRBJ1-6	TRBD1	TGTGCCTGGAGATCCCTCGGGACAGTTTTCAGCTCCCTCCACTTT	CAWRSLGTVFSSLHF
TRBV12-3/TRBV12-4	-	TRBJ2-1	-	TGTGCCAGCAGTTCCCCCTCCCCGCAGTTCTTC	CASSSPSPQFF
TRBV27	-	TRBJ1-1	TRBD1	TGTGCCAGCAGTTCCTTGACAGGGCCGAACACTGAAGCTTTCTTT	CASSSLTGPNTEAFF
TRBV19	-	TRBJ2-7	-	TGTGCCAGTAGTGCCAGAAGAAGCTCCTACGAGCAGTACTTC	CASSARRSSYEQYF
TRBV10-1	-	TRBJ2-3	TRBD2	TGCGCCAGCAGTGAAGGACTAGCATCAGATACGCAGTATTTT	CASSEGLASDTQYF
TRBV5-1	-	TRBJ2-2	-	TGCGCCAGCAGCTTAGACAGAAATGTGAACACCGGGGAGCTGTTTTTT	CASSLDRNVNTGELFF
TRBV9	-	TRBJ1-5	-	TGTGCCAGCAGCGGTGGGGGGGGCGATCAGCCCCAGCATTTT	CASSGGGGDQPQHF
TRBV19	-	TRBJ2-1	-	TGTGCCAGTAGTAGACGGAGGACAGAGGGGAATGAGCAGTTCTTC	CASSRRRTEGNEQFF
TRBV6-2/TRBV6-3	-	TRBJ2-5	TRBD2	TGTGCCAGCAGCCCTCTCAGCAGGGCTAGCGGGGGACTCCAAGAGACCCAGTACTTC	CASSPLSRASGGLQETQYF
TRBV4-1	-	TRBJ2-2	-	TGCGCCAGCAGCCACGGTCCCGGCAGGACCGGGGAGCTGTTTTTT	CASSHGPGRTGELFF
TRBV5-1	few	TRBJ1-1	-	TGCGCCAGCAGCGAGGACAGTCAGATGAACACTGAAGCTTTCTTT	CASSEDSQMNTEAFF
TRBV6-5	-	TRBJ2-7	TRBD1	TGTGCCAGCAGCCCGACAGGGGTCCACGAGCAGTACTTC	CASSPTGVHEQYF
TRBV20-1	-	TRBJ2-1	-	TGCAGTGCTACCAAATCCAATGAGCAGTTCTTC	CSATKSNEQFF
TRBV30	-	TRBJ1-6	-	TGTGCCTGGAAACGACAGTGGGGATATAATTCACCCCTCCACTTT	CAWKRQWGYNSPLHF
TRBV29-1	-	TRBJ1-1	TRBD1	TGCAGCGCCTATAAGGGGGCGCGGACTGAAGCTTTCTTT	CSAYKGARTEAFF
TRBV27	-	TRBJ1-2	-	TGTGCCAGCAGGCCTCAGGGGCTCTATGGCTACACCTTC	CASRPQGLYGYTF
TRBV7-2	-	TRBJ2-3	-	TGTGCCAGCAGCTTAGGTATAAGTAGATACACAGATACGCAGTATTTT	CASSLGISRYTDTQYF
TRBV24-1	once	TRBJ2-3	-	TGTGCCACCAGTGATTTTAAAGATACGCAGTATTTT	CATSDFKDTQYF
TRBV9	-	TRBJ1-1	TRBD1	TGTGCCAGCAGCGGGACAGGGAGGATGAACACTGAAGCTTTCTTT	CASSGTGRMNTEAFF
TRBV2	-	TRBJ1-2	-	TGTGCCAGGAGTACCGGAACGGGATCGCCCCCTCCGGGCTACACCTTC	CARSTGTGSPPPGYTF
TRBV6-1	-	TRBJ2-3	-	TGTGCCAGCAGTGATTCCGGGAGCACAGATACGCAGTATTTT	CASSDSGSTDTQYF
TRBV7-9	-	TRBJ1-1	TRBD1	TGTGCCAGCAGCCGACAGGGGGCTGGTGAAGCTTTCTTT	CASSRQGAGEAFF
TRBV7-9	-	TRBJ1-4	-	TGTGCCAGCAGCCCCCCTAGCACTAATGAAAAACTGTTTTTT	CASSPPSTNEKLFF
TRBV6-1	-	TRBJ1-4	-	TGTGCCAGCAGTGAAATGGGCAGGGGTGAAAAACTGTTTTTT	CASSEMGRGEKLFF
TRBV7-7	-	TRBJ2-2	TRBD1	TGTGCTAGCAGCCCAACCGGGACAGGGGGATTCACCGGGGAGCTGTTTTTT	CASSPTGTGGFTGELFF
TRBV21-1	once	TRBJ1-3	-	TGTGCCAGCACCCCTGCCCGGGACACCTCTGGAAACACCATATATTTT	CASTPARDTSGNTIYF
TRBV9	-	TRBJ1-1	-	TGTGCCAGCAGCGTAATTCCAAACACTGAAGCTTTCTTT	CASSVIPNTEAFF
TRBV7-3	-	TRBJ2-2	-	TGTGCCAGCAGCTTAAGTCGGCTAGCTGCGAAGACCGGGGAGCTGTTTTTT	CASSLSRLAAKTGELFF
TRBV6-1	few	TRBJ1-2	TRBD1	TGTGCCAGCAATGAAGCGGGAAGGGGGCGAGGCTACACCTTC	CASNEAGRGRGYTF
TRBV9	-	TRBJ1-2	-	TGTGCCAGCAGTCTATTACAGGAGAGCTATGGCTACACCTTC	CASSLLQESYGYTF
TRBV7-2	-	TRBJ1-5	-	TGTGCCAGCAGTTACAGGGCCTTCGTGGGACAGCCCCAGCATTTT	CASSYRAFVGQPQHF
TRBV11-2	-	TRBJ2-1	TRBD1	TGTGCCAGCAGCCGGATAGGACAGGTCTACAATGAGCAGTTCTTC	CASSRIGQVYNEQFF
TRBV30	-	TRBJ2-3	TRBD2	TGTGCCTGGAGTGTACTAGCGGGGGGTCGAGGAACAGATACGCAGTATTTT	CAWSVLAGGRGTDTQYF
TRBV7-9	-	TRBJ2-5	TRBD2	TGTGCCAGCAGCTTAGTGCGGGGGTTCCAAGAGACCCAGTACTTC	CASSLVRGFQETQYF
TRBV3-1/TRBV3-2	-	TRBJ2-4	TRBD1	TGTGCCAGCAGCCTCTCCCGACAGGGATGGGGGAAAAACATTCAGTACTTC	CASSLSRQGWGKNIQYF
TRBV6-1	-	TRBJ1-4	-	TGTGCCAGCAGTGAAGGGGCTCTGGATGAAAAACTGTTTTTT	CASSEGALDEKLFF
TRBV7-6	-	TRBJ2-3	TRBD2	TGTGCTAGTAGCGGGGGGGCCGGTTATACGCAGTATTTT	CASSGGAGYTQYF
TRBV6-6	-	TRBJ2-2	TRBD1	TGTGCCAGCAGTTACTCGGGACAGGGCATCGGGGAGCTGTTTTTT	CASSYSGQGIGELFF
TRBV4-1	-	TRBJ1-1	-	TGCGCCAGCAGCCAAGGAGACACTGAAGCTTTCTTT	CASSQGDTEAFF
TRBV18	once	TRBJ1-2	-	TGTGCCAGCTCACAAGCCAGGGGTATGGGCTATGGCTACACCTTC	CASSQARGMGYGYTF
TRBV6-4	-	TRBJ2-7	TRBD1	TGTGCCAGCAGTGCTGACAGGGGTCTAGGGGAGCAGTACTTC	CASSADRGLGEQYF
TRBV9	-	TRBJ1-1	TRBD1	TGTGCCAGCAGCGCAGAACCACAGGGGGAAGCTTTCTTT	CASSAEPQGEAFF
TRBV9	-	TRBJ2-2	TRBD2	TGTGCCAGCAGCCCTCATTTAGCGGGGAAAGCGGAGCTGTTTTTT	CASSPHLAGKAELFF
TRBV5-1	-	TRBJ2-7	TRBD1	TGCGCCAGCAGATTAGGACAGGGACCCTACGAGCAGTACTTC	CASRLGQGPYEQYF
TRBV14	-	TRBJ2-4	-	TGTGCCAGCAGCCCACGTCAGTTGAAAAACATTCAGTACTTC	CASSPRQLKNIQYF
TRBV19	-	TRBJ2-2	TRBD1	TGTGCCAGTAGTTTACAGGGGGCGGGCACCGGGGAGCTGTTTTTT	CASSLQGAGTGELFF
TRBV7-2	-	TRBJ2-7	-	TGTGCCAGCAGCGGTCGGCTAGGAAAGGCCCCCTACGAGCAGTACTTC	CASSGRLGKAPYEQYF
TRBV10-3	-	TRBJ1-4	-	TGTGCCATCAGTGAGTCACAAAACCGTGCAACTAATGAAAAACTGTTTTTT	CAISESQNRATNEKLFF
TRBV5-1	-	TRBJ1-3	-	TGCGCCAGCAGCTTGACAGACTCTGGAAACACCATATATTTT	CASSLTDSGNTIYF
TRBV2	-	TRBJ1-1	TRBD1	TGTGCCAGCGATTCGAAATGGGGACAGGGGACTGAAGCTTTCTTT	CASDSKWGQGTEAFF